This TCR beta chain was identified during a study of circulating CD8 cells and anti-PD-1 response in melanoma. Study-level results: PD-1 and DPOS subsets showed similar, higher clonality than DNEG.

The QIAseq Immune Repertoire TCR panel built the libraries from about 14 ng of total RNA. MiXCR, applied by TCRdb to the reads, yields one record per CDR3 protein. The data hold some 1,200 distinct CDR3 sequences, with almost 6% observed a single time. Sorting of live CD3+CD8+TCRalphabeta+ cells by PD-1 and/or TIGIT gave four subsets. In its sample, this clonotype ranks as large. Its antigen is unknown. This clonotype was sampled from a human donor with melanoma. The sample in question was CD8+ T cells from PBMCs, obtained at baseline or after one month of anti-PD-1 therapy (not recorded which).

In DNA, the CDR3 is TGCAGCGGAATGGGACAGGGGGGCGAAAAACTGTTTTTT. This gives the protein CSGMGQGGEKLFF. V usage is TRBV29-1 and J usage is TRBJ1-4; the match to TRBD1 covers 11 bases. CDR3 length: 13 residues. With 7 bases clipped from V and 8 bases from J, the junction kept 6 bases outside the gene matches. The germline V gene has CDR1 SQVTM and CDR2 ANQGSEA.